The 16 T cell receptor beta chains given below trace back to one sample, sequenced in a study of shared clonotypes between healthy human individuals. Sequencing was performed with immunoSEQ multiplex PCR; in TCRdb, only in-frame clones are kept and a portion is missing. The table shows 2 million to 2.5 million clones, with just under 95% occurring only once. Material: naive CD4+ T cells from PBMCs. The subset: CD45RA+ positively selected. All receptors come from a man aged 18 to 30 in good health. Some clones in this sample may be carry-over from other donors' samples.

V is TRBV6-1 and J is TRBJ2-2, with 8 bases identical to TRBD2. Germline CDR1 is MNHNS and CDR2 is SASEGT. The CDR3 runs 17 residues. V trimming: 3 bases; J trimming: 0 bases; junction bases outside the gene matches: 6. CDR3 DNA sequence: TGTGCCAGCAGTGAGTTAGCGGGACCCGCGAACACCGGGGAGCTGTTTTTT. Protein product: CASSELAGPANTGELFF.

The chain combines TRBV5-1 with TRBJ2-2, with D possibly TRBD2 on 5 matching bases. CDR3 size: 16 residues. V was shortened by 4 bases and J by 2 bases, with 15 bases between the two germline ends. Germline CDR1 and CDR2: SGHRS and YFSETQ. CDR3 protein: CASSVGSGANTGELFF. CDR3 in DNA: TGCGCCAGCAGCGTGGGGAGCGGAGCAAACACCGGGGAGCTGTTTTTT.

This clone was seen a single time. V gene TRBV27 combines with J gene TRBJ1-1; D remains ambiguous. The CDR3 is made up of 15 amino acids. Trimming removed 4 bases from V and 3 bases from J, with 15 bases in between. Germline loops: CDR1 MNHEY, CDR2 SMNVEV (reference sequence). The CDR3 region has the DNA TGTGCCAGCAGTTCCACCTTCCGGAGGGACACTGAAGCTTTCTTT. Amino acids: CASSSTFRRDTEAFF.

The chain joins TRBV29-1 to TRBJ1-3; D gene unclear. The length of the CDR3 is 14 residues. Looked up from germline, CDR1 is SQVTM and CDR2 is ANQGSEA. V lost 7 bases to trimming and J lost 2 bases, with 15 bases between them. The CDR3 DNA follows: TGCAGCGCCCAGAGAGACACGACTGGAAACACCATATATTTT. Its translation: CSAQRDTTGNTIYF.

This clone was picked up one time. CDR3 residues: CASSLTGGTGSQETQYF. The CDR3 DNA reads as TGTGCCAGCAGCTTAACGGGAGGGACAGGGTCGCAAGAGACCCAGTACTTC. The chain carries TRBV7-3 and TRBJ2-5; 9 bases are shared with TRBD1. The CDR3 loop spans 17 amino acids. Unmatched junction bases numbered 7, after V lost 0 bases and J lost 2 bases. From germline, CDR1 is SGHTA and CDR2 FQGTGA.

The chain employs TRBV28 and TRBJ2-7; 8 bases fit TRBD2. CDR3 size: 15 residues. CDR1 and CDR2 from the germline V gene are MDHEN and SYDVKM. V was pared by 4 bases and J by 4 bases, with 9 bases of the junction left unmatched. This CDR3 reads CASSYTGGPDYEQYF. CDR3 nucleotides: TGTGCCAGCAGTTATACGGGAGGGCCCGATTACGAGCAGTACTTC.

DNA of the CDR3: TGTGCCAGCAGTTTAAGGGCAGGGGGTCTTCACGAGCAGTACTTC. Translating gives CASSLRAGGLHEQYF. The chain has TRBV27 and TRBJ2-7; TRBD1 matches 7 bases. The CDR3 runs to 15 residues. Germline V CDR1 and CDR2: MNHEY, SMNVEV (reference sequence). V lost 2 bases to trimming and J lost 5 bases; unmatched junction nucleotides: 9.

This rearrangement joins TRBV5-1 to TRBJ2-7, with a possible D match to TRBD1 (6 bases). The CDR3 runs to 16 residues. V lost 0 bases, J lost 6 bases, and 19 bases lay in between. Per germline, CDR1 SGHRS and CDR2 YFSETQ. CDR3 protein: CASSLANSHRVGEQYF. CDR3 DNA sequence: TGCGCCAGCAGCTTGGCCAACTCGCACAGGGTGGGCGAGCAGTACTTC.

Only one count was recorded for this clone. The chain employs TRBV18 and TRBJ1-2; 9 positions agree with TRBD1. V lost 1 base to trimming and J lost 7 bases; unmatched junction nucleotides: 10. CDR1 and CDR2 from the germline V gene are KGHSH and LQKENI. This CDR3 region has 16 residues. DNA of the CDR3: TGTGCCAGCTCACCACAGGTCACAGGGGGCATTAGTGGCTACACCTTC. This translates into CASSPQVTGGISGYTF.

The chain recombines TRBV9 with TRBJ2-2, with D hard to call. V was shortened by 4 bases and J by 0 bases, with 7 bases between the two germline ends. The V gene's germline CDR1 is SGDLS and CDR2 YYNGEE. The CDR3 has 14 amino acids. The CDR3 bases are TGTGCCAGCAGCAGTCATACGAACACCGGGGAGCTGTTTTTT. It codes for CASSSHTNTGELFF.

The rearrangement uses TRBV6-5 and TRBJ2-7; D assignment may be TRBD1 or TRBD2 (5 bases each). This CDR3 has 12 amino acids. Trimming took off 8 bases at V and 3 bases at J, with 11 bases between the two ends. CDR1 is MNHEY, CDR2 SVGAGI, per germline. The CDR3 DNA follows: TGTGCCAGCGGGGCAGGGAGCTACGAGCAGTACTTC. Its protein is CASGAGSYEQYF.

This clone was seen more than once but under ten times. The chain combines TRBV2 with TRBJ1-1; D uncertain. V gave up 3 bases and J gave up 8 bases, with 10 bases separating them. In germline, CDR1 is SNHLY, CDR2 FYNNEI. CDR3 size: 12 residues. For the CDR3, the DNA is TGTGCCAGCAGTGACAGCCCAAGGGAAGCTTTCTTT. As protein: CASSDSPREAFF.

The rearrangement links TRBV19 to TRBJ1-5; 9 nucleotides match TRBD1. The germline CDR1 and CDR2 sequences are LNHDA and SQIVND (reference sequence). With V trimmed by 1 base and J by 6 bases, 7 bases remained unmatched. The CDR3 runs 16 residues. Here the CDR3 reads CASSIVGDRAGQPQHF. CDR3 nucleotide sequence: TGTGCCAGTAGTATAGTAGGGGACAGGGCCGGTCAGCCCCAGCATTTT.

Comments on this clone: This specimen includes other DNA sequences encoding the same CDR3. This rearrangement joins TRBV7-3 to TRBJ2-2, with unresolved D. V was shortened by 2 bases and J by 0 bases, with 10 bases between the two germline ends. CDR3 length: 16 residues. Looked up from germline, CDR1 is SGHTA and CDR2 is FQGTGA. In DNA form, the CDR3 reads TGTGCCAGCAGCTTATTCGGCGGTGCGAACACCGGGGAGCTGTTTTTT. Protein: CASSLFGGANTGELFF.

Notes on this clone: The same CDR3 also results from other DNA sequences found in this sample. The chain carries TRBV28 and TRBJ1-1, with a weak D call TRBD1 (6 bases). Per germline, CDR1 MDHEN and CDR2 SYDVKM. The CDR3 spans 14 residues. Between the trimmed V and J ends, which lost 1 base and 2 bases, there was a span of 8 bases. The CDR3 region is CASSLYGGNTEAFF. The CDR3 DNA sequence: TGTGCCAGCAGTTTATACGGGGGCAACACTGAAGCTTTCTTT. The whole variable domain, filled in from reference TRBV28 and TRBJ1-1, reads DVKVTQSSRYLVKRTGEKVFLECVQDMDHENMFWYRQDPGLGLRLIYFSYDVKMKEKGDIPEGYSVSREKKERFSLILESASTNQTSMYLCASSLYGGNTEAFFGQGTRLTVV.

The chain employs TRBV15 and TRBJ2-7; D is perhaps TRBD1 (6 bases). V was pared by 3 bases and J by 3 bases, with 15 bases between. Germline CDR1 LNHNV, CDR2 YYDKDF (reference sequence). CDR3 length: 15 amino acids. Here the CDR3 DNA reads TGTGCCACCAGCAGTGATACGGGACAAAGCTACGAGCAGTACTTC. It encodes CATSSDTGQSYEQYF.